These T cell receptor beta chains were read from a single sample in a study of shared clonotypes between healthy human individuals. TCRdb's copy holds only in-frame clones and misses some; the assay was immunoSEQ multiplex PCR. The sample shows 2.3 million or so clones, roughly 93% of them seen only once. The sample consisted of naive CD4+ T cells from PBMCs. All receptors derive from a man aged 18 to 29 in good health. Some clones in this sample may be carry-over from other donors' samples. Each CDR3 is given with its conserved first and last residue. Each record gives: clone size, D gene, V gene, J gene, CDR3 length, CDR3 DNA, CDR3 protein. A D gene is named only where the DNA matches it firmly. Clone size is not always given. Where it is, it says once, few, many or a class for expanded clones.

clone_size: .
d_call: .
v_call: TRBV19
j_call: TRBJ1-5
cdr3_length: 16
cdr3_nt: TGTGCCAGTAGTCTCTCTGGCAGGGTTAGCAATCAGCCCCAGCATTTT
cdr3_aa: CASSLSGRVSNQPQHF

clone_size: .
d_call: .
v_call: TRBV18
j_call: TRBJ1-3
cdr3_length: 14
cdr3_nt: TGTGCCAGCTCGTCGGTAGCGTCTGGAAACACCATATATTTT
cdr3_aa: CASSSVASGNTIYF

clone_size: once
d_call: .
v_call: TRBV9
j_call: TRBJ2-5
cdr3_length: 14
cdr3_nt: TGTGCCAGCAGCGTAGAGGGGGTTAGGGAGACCCAGTACTTC
cdr3_aa: CASSVEGVRETQYF

clone_size: .
d_call: .
v_call: TRBV11-2
j_call: TRBJ2-3
cdr3_length: 14
cdr3_nt: TGTGCCAGCAGCTTAACAGGAACGATACATACGCAGTATTTT
cdr3_aa: CASSLTGTIHTQYF

clone_size: once
d_call: .
v_call: TRBV6-1
j_call: TRBJ2-1
cdr3_length: 16
cdr3_nt: TGTGCCAGCAGTGAAGTCGGTACAAACCCCTACAATGAGCAGTTCTTC
cdr3_aa: CASSEVGTNPYNEQFF

clone_size: .
d_call: .
v_call: TRBV19
j_call: TRBJ1-4
cdr3_length: 13
cdr3_nt: TGTGCCAGTAGCCTTACAAAGCGGGAAAAACTGTTTTTT
cdr3_aa: CASSLTKREKLFF

clone_size: .
d_call: .
v_call: TRBV5-4
j_call: TRBJ1-1
cdr3_length: 13
cdr3_nt: TGTGCCAGCAGCTTGGGGGGGGGCACTGAAGCTTTCTTT
cdr3_aa: CASSLGGGTEAFF

clone_size: .
d_call: .
v_call: TRBV10-3
j_call: TRBJ1-2
cdr3_length: 13
cdr3_nt: TGTGCCATCAGTGAGTCTGCAAACTATGGCTACACCTTC
cdr3_aa: CAISESANYGYTF

clone_size: .
d_call: .
v_call: TRBV28
j_call: TRBJ2-7
cdr3_length: 15
cdr3_nt: TGTGCCAGCAGTTTCCGTGGGGCCTCCTCCTACGAGCAGTACTTC
cdr3_aa: CASSFRGASSYEQYF

clone_size: .
d_call: .
v_call: TRBV7-9
j_call: TRBJ2-5
cdr3_length: 13
cdr3_nt: TGTGCCAGCAGCTTACCCGGCGAAGAGACCCAGTACTTC
cdr3_aa: CASSLPGEETQYF

clone_size: .
d_call: TRBD2
v_call: TRBV4-1
j_call: TRBJ2-7
cdr3_length: 14
cdr3_nt: TGCGCCAGCAGCCGAGTAGCGGGCTCCTACGAGCAGTACTTC
cdr3_aa: CASSRVAGSYEQYF

clone_size: .
d_call: TRBD1
v_call: TRBV15
j_call: TRBJ2-7
cdr3_length: 15
cdr3_nt: TGTGCCACCAGCAGAGGGACAGGGGTCGTCTACGAGCAGTACTTC
cdr3_aa: CATSRGTGVVYEQYF

clone_size: .
d_call: TRBD1
v_call: TRBV28
j_call: TRBJ2-2
cdr3_length: 15
cdr3_nt: TGTGCCAGCAGTTTTCAGGGGGCGCCCACCGGGGAGCTGTTTTTT
cdr3_aa: CASSFQGAPTGELFF

clone_size: .
d_call: .
v_call: TRBV6-4
j_call: TRBJ2-1
cdr3_length: 11
cdr3_nt: TGTGCCAGCAGTGAAGGAGACTCCCAGTTCTTC
cdr3_aa: CASSEGDSQFF

clone_size: .
d_call: .
v_call: TRBV15
j_call: TRBJ1-5
cdr3_length: 12
cdr3_nt: TGTGCCACCAGCAAAGATAATCAGCCCCAGCATTTT
cdr3_aa: CATSKDNQPQHF

clone_size: .
d_call: .
v_call: TRBV7-9
j_call: TRBJ2-2
cdr3_length: 12
cdr3_nt: TGTGCCAGCAGCTTAGCTTGGGGGGAGCTGTTTTTT
cdr3_aa: CASSLAWGELFF

clone_size: .
d_call: TRBD2
v_call: TRBV7-2
j_call: TRBJ2-7
cdr3_length: 15
cdr3_nt: TGTGCCAGCAGCTTCCGACTAGCGGGCTCCTACGAGCAGTACTTC
cdr3_aa: CASSFRLAGSYEQYF

clone_size: .
d_call: TRBD1
v_call: TRBV7-3
j_call: TRBJ2-1
cdr3_length: 16
cdr3_nt: TGTGCCAGCAGCGGAATACTTAACAGGGGAATTGGTGAGCAGTTCTTC
cdr3_aa: CASSGILNRGIGEQFF

clone_size: .
d_call: .
v_call: TRBV28
j_call: TRBJ2-3
cdr3_length: 17
cdr3_nt: TGTGCCAGCAGCTTGCCGCCAGGCCAGGGGAGGGCAGATACGCAGTATTTT
cdr3_aa: CASSLPPGQGRADTQYF

clone_size: .
d_call: TRBD1
v_call: TRBV28
j_call: TRBJ1-1
cdr3_length: 14
cdr3_nt: TGTGCCAGCAAGCAGGGGGCGGTAAACACTGAAGCTTTCTTT
cdr3_aa: CASKQGAVNTEAFF

clone_size: .
d_call: .
v_call: TRBV6-1
j_call: TRBJ1-5
cdr3_length: 13
cdr3_nt: TGTGCCAGCAGTACTGATAGCAATCAGCCCCAGCATTTT
cdr3_aa: CASSTDSNQPQHF

clone_size: .
d_call: .
v_call: TRBV5-1
j_call: TRBJ2-2
cdr3_length: 16
cdr3_nt: TGCGCCAGCAGCTTTTCGGGGGGACAGAACACCGGGGAGCTGTTTTTT
cdr3_aa: CASSFSGGQNTGELFF

clone_size: .
d_call: TRBD1
v_call: TRBV2
j_call: TRBJ1-2
cdr3_length: 15
cdr3_nt: TGTGCCAGCAGTTTTAGGGACAGGGGGCCGAACGGCTACACCTTC
cdr3_aa: CASSFRDRGPNGYTF

clone_size: .
d_call: .
v_call: TRBV2
j_call: TRBJ2-7
cdr3_length: 13
cdr3_nt: TGTGCCAGCAGTGAATGGACTCCGTACGGACAGTACTTC
cdr3_aa: CASSEWTPYGQYF

clone_size: .
d_call: .
v_call: TRBV15
j_call: TRBJ2-2
cdr3_length: 16
cdr3_nt: TGTGCCACCAGCCTTACGAAAAGGGTAGAAACCGGGGAGCTGTTTTTT
cdr3_aa: CATSLTKRVETGELFF

clone_size: .
d_call: .
v_call: TRBV19
j_call: TRBJ2-7
cdr3_length: 14
cdr3_nt: TGTGCCAGCACGACCGGAGGGCCTCACTACGAGCAGTACTTC
cdr3_aa: CASTTGGPHYEQYF

clone_size: once
d_call: .
v_call: TRBV28
j_call: TRBJ2-7
cdr3_length: 15
cdr3_nt: TGTGCCAGCAGTTTCCGGAGGGCTAGCATCTACGAGCAGTACTTC
cdr3_aa: CASSFRRASIYEQYF

clone_size: .
d_call: TRBD1
v_call: TRBV5-4
j_call: TRBJ1-2
cdr3_length: 16
cdr3_nt: TGTGCCAGCAGCGCCCCGGACAGGGGGTACGGCTATGGCTACACCTTC
cdr3_aa: CASSAPDRGYGYGYTF

clone_size: .
d_call: TRBD2
v_call: TRBV5-1
j_call: TRBJ2-1
cdr3_length: 18
cdr3_nt: TGCGCCAGCAGCTATCAAGGATTGGGAGCGGGGGAATACAATGAGCAGTTCTTC
cdr3_aa: CASSYQGLGAGEYNEQFF

clone_size: .
d_call: .
v_call: TRBV4-2
j_call: TRBJ1-1
cdr3_length: 14
cdr3_nt: TGTGCCAGCAGCCAAGAGGCCGGGAGAACTGAAGCTTTCTTT
cdr3_aa: CASSQEAGRTEAFF

clone_size: .
d_call: TRBD2
v_call: TRBV5-1
j_call: TRBJ2-2
cdr3_length: 15
cdr3_nt: TGCGCCAGCCTTCCCGGGACTAGCGAGGTCGGGGAGCTGTTTTTT
cdr3_aa: CASLPGTSEVGELFF

clone_size: .
d_call: .
v_call: TRBV28
j_call: TRBJ1-1
cdr3_length: 13
cdr3_nt: TGTGCCAGCAATGGGGGGCGGAACACTGAAGCTTTCTTT
cdr3_aa: CASNGGRNTEAFF

clone_size: .
d_call: .
v_call: TRBV6-1
j_call: TRBJ2-7
cdr3_length: 14
cdr3_nt: TGTGCCAGCAGTGAAGCTCAGGCGTTCTACGAGCAGTACTTC
cdr3_aa: CASSEAQAFYEQYF

clone_size: .
d_call: TRBD2
v_call: TRBV18
j_call: TRBJ2-1
cdr3_length: 17
cdr3_nt: TGTGCCAGCTCACTCCAATCAGCGACTAGCGCCAACAATGAGCAGTTCTTC
cdr3_aa: CASSLQSATSANNEQFF